This T cell receptor (beta chain) derives from a study of CD8+ T cells in alopecia areata. This CDR3 comprises 13 residues. CDR1 is GTSNPN, CDR2 SVGIG, per germline (reference sequence). V gave up 2 bases and J gave up 0 bases, with 6 bases separating them. Findings and caveats of the study: Researchers report lesional scalp, most notably alopecia totalis/universalis, outstripped normal scalp in clonality. Sequences from scalp samples also cover resident alphabeta T cells of normal skin. Against the mouse data, patients shared TCRs less clearly, possibly for HLA reasons.

As regards this clone: Its antigen is as yet unknown.

RNA, once extracted, was reverse transcribed into cDNA for use as the sequencing template. Assay used: immunoSEQ multiplex PCR; TCRdb lists only in-frame clones, some missing. The sample includes about 200,000 clones, roughly three fifths of them seen just once. Sequenced sample: CD8+ T cells sorted from blood. The gene calls are TRBV30 and TRBJ2-3; D gene unclear. The receptor comes from a human donor in good health. CDR3 protein: CAWSTQSTDTQYF. The CDR3 DNA sequence: TGTGCCTGGAGTACACAAAGCACAGATACGCAGTATTTT.